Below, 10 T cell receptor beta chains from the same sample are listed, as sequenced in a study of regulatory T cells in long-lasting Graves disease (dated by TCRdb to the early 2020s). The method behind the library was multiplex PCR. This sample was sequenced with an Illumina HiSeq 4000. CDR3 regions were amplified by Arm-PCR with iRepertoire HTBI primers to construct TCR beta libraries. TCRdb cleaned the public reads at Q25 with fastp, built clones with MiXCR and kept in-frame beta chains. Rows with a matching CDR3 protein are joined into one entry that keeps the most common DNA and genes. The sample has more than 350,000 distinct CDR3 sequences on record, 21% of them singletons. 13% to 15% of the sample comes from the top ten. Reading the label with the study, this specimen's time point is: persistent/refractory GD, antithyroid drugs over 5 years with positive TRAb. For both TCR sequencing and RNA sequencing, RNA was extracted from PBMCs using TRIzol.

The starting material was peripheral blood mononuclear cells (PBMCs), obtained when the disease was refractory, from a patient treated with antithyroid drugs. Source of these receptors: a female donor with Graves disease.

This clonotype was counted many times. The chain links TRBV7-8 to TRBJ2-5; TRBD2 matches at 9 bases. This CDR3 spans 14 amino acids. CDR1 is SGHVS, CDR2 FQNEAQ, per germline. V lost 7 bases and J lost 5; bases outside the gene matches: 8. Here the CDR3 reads CASIVAGAGETQYF. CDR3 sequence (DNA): TGTGCCAGCATAGTAGCGGGAGCAGGGGAGACCCAGTACTTC.

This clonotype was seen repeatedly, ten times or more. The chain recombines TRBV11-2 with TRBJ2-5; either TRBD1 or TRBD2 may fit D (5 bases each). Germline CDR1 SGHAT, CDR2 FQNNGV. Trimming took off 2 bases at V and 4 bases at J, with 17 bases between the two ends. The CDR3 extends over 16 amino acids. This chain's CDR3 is CASSLNYGGVGETQYF. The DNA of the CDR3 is TGTGCCAGCAGCTTAAATTATGGGGGTGTGGGAGAGACCCAGTACTTC.

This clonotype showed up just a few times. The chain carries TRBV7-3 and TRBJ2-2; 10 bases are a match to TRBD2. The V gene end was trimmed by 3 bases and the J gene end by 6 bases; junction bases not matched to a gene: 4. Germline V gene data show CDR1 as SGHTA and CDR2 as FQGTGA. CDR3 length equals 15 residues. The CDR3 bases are TGTGCCAGCAGCTTCGCGGGACTAGCGTCCGGGGAGCTGTTTTTT. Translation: CASSFAGLASGELFF.

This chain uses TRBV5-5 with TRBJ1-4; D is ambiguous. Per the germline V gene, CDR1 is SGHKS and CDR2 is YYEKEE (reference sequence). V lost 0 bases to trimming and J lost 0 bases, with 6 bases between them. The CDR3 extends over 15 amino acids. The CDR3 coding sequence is TGTGCCAGCAGCTTGGGACCTTCAACTAATGAAAAACTGTTTTTT. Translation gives CASSLGPSTNEKLFF.

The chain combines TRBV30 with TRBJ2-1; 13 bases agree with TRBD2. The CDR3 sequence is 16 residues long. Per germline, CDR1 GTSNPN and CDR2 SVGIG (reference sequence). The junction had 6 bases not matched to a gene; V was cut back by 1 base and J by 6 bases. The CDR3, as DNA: TGTGCCTGGAGTGGGAAACTAGCGGGAGGGCCCAATGAGCAGTTCTTC. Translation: CAWSGKLAGGPNEQFF. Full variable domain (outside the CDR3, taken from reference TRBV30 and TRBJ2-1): SQTIHQWPATLVQPVGSPLSLECTVEGTSNPNLYWYRQAAGRGLQLLFYSVGIGQISSEVPQNLSASRPQDRQFILSSKKLLLSDSGFYLCAWSGKLAGGPNEQFFGPGTRLTVL.

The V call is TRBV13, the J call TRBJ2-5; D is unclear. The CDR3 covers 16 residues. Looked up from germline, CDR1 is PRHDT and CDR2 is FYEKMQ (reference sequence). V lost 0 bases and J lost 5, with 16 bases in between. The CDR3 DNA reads TGTGCCAGCAGCTTAGGGGCAGCACAGCTCGGGGAGACCCAGTACTTC. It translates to CASSLGAAQLGETQYF.

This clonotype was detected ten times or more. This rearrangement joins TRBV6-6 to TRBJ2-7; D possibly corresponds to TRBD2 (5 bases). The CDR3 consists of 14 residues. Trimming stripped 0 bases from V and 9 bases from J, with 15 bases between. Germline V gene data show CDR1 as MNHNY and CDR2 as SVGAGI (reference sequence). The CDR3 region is CASSYSRVSGWQYF. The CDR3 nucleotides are TGTGCCAGCAGTTACTCGAGAGTATCGGGGTGGCAGTACTTC.

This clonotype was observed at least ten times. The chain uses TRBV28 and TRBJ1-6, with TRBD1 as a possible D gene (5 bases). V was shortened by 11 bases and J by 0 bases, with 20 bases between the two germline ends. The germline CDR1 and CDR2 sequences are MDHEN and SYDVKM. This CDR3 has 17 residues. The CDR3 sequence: CAHMGGGSGSYNSPLHF. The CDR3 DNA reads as TGTGCCCACATGGGGGGAGGCTCGGGCTCCTATAATTCACCCCTCCACTTT. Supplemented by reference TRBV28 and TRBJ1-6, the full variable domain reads DVKVTQSSRYLVKRTGEKVFLECVQDMDHENMFWYRQDPGLGLRLIYFSYDVKMKEKGDIPEGYSVSREKKERFSLILESASTNQTSMYLCAHMGGGSGSYNSPLHFGNGTRLTVT.

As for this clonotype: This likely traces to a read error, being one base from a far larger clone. The CDR3 DNA is TGTGCCAGCAGTGACCCGGGACAGGGGTCACCTGAAGCTTCCTTT. As protein: CASSDPGQGSPEASF. This sequence joins TRBV11-2 and TRBJ1-1; TRBD1 matches at 10 bases. This CDR3 contains 15 residues. Germline V gives CDR1 SGHAT, CDR2 FQNNGV.

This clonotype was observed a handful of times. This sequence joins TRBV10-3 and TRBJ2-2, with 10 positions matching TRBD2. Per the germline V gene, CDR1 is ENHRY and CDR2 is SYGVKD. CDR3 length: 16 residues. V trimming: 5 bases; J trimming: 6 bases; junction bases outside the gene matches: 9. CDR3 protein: CAISYHGTSDSGELFF. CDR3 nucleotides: TGTGCCATCAGTTACCACGGGACTAGCGACTCCGGGGAGCTGTTTTTT.